A selection of T cell receptor beta chains follows, all from one sample in a study of blood T cell repertoires in COVID-19. Some clones are missing from TCRdb's copy, which holds only in-frame ones; the method was immunoSEQ multiplex PCR. The sample records around 330,000 clones, approximately 91% being singletons. What was sequenced was PBMCs or T cells enriched from blood (not recorded which). The receptor source for this set is a man in his sixties who had recovered from COVID-19. CDR3s include the opening cysteine and the closing phenylalanine or tryptophan. D genes are given only for firm matches.

d_gene,j_gene,v_gene,CDR3aa
.,TRBJ2-7,TRBV24-1,CATSDPNYEQYF
.,TRBJ1-1,TRBV12-3/TRBV12-4,CASSALGGTEAFF
.,TRBJ1-1,TRBV5-1,CASSSHLITGTPNTEAFF
TRBD1,TRBJ2-7,TRBV28,CASSRDRGFSSEQYF
TRBD2,TRBJ2-3,TRBV29-1,CSVGASGRTQYF
.,TRBJ1-1,TRBV28,CASSSLQGHEAFF
.,TRBJ1-5,TRBV6-5,CAGSPQENNQPQHF
.,TRBJ1-1,TRBV5-1,CASSLEGGNAFF
TRBD2,TRBJ2-1,TRBV7-2,CASSPGLAGGVEQFF
TRBD2,TRBJ2-7,TRBV5-4,CASSVRLAGTYEQYF
.,TRBJ1-2,TRBV28,CASSLGQGPVGYTF
.,TRBJ1-5,TRBV5-1,CASSLSSGSGNQPQHF
TRBD1,TRBJ2-6,TRBV19,CASSPTGAGSGANVLTF
.,TRBJ1-2,TRBV4-2,CASSQGQAPNYGYTF
.,TRBJ1-2,TRBV5-5,CASSLLPNYGYTF
TRBD2,TRBJ2-1,TRBV2,CASSQLAGGPDEQFF
.,TRBJ2-5,TRBV5-1,CASSQGGEETQYF
TRBD2,TRBJ2-5,TRBV28,CASSGLAGGRETQYF
.,TRBJ2-1,TRBV5-4,CASSSTTHNEQFF
TRBD2,TRBJ2-7,TRBV6-5,CASSYSLGLASEQYF
TRBD1,TRBJ1-5,TRBV5-4,CASSYTGQGDFNQPQHF
.,TRBJ1-6,TRBV27,CASSFNGGGAGDSPLHF
.,TRBJ2-1,TRBV2,CASTRWGRAEEQFF
TRBD1,TRBJ1-6,TRBV2,CASSERRGRTYNSPLHF
TRBD2,TRBJ2-7,TRBV9,CASSAGTSVTYPYEQYF
.,TRBJ1-5,TRBV5-6,CASSLEPYSNQPQHF
.,TRBJ2-7,TRBV19,CATGESGTHEQYF
TRBD2,TRBJ2-1,TRBV3-1/TRBV3-2,CASSVTGTRTGFF
.,TRBJ1-1,TRBV5-4,CASSLGGQGLMNTEAFF
.,TRBJ2-3,TRBV7-6,CASSHIPVTTDTQYF
.,TRBJ2-5,TRBV5-1,CASRSGGGETQYF
TRBD2,TRBJ2-7,TRBV6-5,CASRLAGVSDEQYF
.,TRBJ2-7,TRBV28,CASSFAKTGYEQYF
.,TRBJ2-7,TRBV7-2,CASSSSGGYEQYF
TRBD2,TRBJ2-7,TRBV19,CASSKLDGGSPYEQYF
.,TRBJ1-5,TRBV7-6,CASSLGQALSNQPQHF
TRBD1,TRBJ2-7,TRBV9,CASSKTGDSLPKFYEQYF
.,TRBJ2-6,TRBV7-2,CASSLTDSGANVLTF
TRBD1,TRBJ2-6,TRBV7-3,CASSLGSQGGNVLTF
.,TRBJ1-2,TRBV7-2,CASSLAPTGPYGYTF
.,TRBJ2-7,TRBV29-1,CSVEVGREAHEQYF
.,TRBJ2-5,TRBV2,CASSTGYQETQYF
TRBD2,TRBJ2-5,TRBV28,CASSPGTSAETQYF
TRBD1,TRBJ1-1,TRBV5-6,CASSFGTANTEAFF
.,TRBJ1-2,TRBV28,CASGLGVANYGYTF
.,TRBJ2-2,TRBV19,CASSSRGRANTGELFF
.,TRBJ1-2,TRBV7-2,CASSLEVGGAESYGYTF
.,TRBJ1-3,TRBV5-1,CASSPGTSSSGNTIYF